Listed here is a single TCR beta chain. The antigen is unknown. The sample comes from a study of cytomegalovirus exposure and HLA in healthy donors. Whole-study results and caveats: Three CMV-associated chains were confirmed in vitro to be specific for CMV antigens. The tendency of first-cohort TCR clusters to co-occur in the 100 to 150 validation repertoires emerged from a later analysis.

Trimming at V came to 6 bases and at J to 1 base, leaving 6 bases not matched to a gene. Per germline, CDR1 MNHEY and CDR2 SVGAGI. This CDR3 contains 15 residues. The repertoire was sequenced with immunoSEQ multiplex PCR; TCRdb's copy has only in-frame clones and lacks some. In the table there are about 160,000 clones, roughly 89% of which are singletons. This sequence joins TRBV6-5 and TRBJ2-7; the match to TRBD1 covers 10 bases. Material for sequencing was PBMCs. The clonotype was recovered from a woman between 18 and 29 years old in good health and CMV-seropositive. The CDR3 loop reads CASSLGQGFSYEQYF. As DNA, the CDR3 is TGTGCCAGCAGCTTGGGACAGGGGTTTTCCTACGAGCAGTACTTC.